This TCR beta chain was sequenced in a study of vaccination and CD4 T cells after COVID-19. Study results and caveats: 304 of 307 vaccine-specific clones from convalescent patients were spike mono-reactive.

Treatment: roughly 10-day PBMC culture with coronavirus spike peptide pools or control peptides (ViraFEST assay). The study sequenced cultured CD4+ T cell DNA using the Oncomine TCR Beta short-read assay. Each CDR3 protein gets one entry after TCRdb re-called the PCR reads with MiXCR. The table lists 7,000 to 9,000 distinct CDR3 sequences, around 50% of them singletons. Turning to this clonotype: Its antigen is not identified.

The source material was CD4+ T cells from blood, cultured in vitro. The sequence derives from a human donor who had recovered from COVID-19.

The CDR3 nucleotides are TGCGCCAGCAGCCGGGACGCGCGGGGGATGAACACTGAAGCTTTCTTT. It is translated as CASSRDARGMNTEAFF. The J gene is TRBJ1-1, the V gene TRBV5-1; possible D gene TRBD1, 5 bases. V was clipped by 4 bases and J by 0 bases, with 16 bases between them. The CDR3 is 16 residues long. The germline V gene encodes CDR1 SGHRS and CDR2 YFSETQ.